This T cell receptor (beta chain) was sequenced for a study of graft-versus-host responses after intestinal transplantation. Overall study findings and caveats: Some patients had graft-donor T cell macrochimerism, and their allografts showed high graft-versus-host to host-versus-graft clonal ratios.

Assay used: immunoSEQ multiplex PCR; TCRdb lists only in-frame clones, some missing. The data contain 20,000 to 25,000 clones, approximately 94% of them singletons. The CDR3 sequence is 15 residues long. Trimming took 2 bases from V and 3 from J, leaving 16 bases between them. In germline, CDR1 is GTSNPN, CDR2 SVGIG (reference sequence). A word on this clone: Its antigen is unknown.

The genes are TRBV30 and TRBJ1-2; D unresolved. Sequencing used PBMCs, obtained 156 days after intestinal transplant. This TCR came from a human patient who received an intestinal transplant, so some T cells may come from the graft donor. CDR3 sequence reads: CAWSPRRNRYYGYTF. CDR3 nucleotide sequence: TGTGCCTGGAGTCCTCGACGAAACCGCTACTATGGCTACACCTTC.